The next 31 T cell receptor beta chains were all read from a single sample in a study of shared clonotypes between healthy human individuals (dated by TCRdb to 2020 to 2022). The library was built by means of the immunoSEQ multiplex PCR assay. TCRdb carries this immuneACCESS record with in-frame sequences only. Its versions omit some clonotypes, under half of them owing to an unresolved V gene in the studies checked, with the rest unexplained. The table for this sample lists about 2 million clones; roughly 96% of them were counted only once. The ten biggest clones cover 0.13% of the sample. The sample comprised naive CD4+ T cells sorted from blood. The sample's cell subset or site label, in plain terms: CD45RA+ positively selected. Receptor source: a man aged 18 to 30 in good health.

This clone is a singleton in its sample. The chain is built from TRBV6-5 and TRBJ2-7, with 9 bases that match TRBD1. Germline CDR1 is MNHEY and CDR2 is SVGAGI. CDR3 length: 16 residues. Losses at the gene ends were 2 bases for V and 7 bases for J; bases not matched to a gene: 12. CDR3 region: CASSYPAGTGTWEQYF. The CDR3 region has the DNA TGTGCCAGCAGTTACCCCGCGGGGACAGGGACTTGGGAGCAGTACTTC.

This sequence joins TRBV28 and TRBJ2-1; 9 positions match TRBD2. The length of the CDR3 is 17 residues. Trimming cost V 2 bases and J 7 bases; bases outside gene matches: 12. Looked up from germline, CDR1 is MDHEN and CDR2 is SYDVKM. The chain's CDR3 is CASSLPPLAGDHNEQFF. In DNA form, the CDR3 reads TGTGCCAGCAGTTTACCCCCATTAGCGGGGGATCATAATGAGCAGTTCTTC.

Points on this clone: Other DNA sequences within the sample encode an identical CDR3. CDR3 loop: CASSLVSTGNTIYF. The CDR3 DNA sequence: TGTGCCAGCAGCTTGGTTAGTACTGGAAACACCATATATTTT. The chain is built from TRBV5-6 and TRBJ1-3; D ambiguous. The CDR3 contains 14 residues. The V and J ends lost 0 bases and 2 bases respectively, with 6 bases between them. Per germline, CDR1 SGHDT and CDR2 YYEEEE.

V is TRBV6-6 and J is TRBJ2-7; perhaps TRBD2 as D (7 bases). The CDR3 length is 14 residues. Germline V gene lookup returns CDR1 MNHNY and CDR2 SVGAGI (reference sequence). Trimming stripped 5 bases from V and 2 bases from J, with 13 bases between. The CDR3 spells CASSSEGGPYEQYF. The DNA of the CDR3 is TGTGCCAGCAGTAGCGAGGGGGGGCCCTACGAGCAGTACTTC.

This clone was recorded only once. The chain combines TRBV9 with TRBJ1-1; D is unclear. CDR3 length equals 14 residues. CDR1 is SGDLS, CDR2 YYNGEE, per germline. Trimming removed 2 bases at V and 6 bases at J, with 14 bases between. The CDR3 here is CASSVGSLNPEAFF. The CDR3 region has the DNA TGTGCCAGCAGCGTTGGGAGTCTGAATCCTGAAGCTTTCTTT.

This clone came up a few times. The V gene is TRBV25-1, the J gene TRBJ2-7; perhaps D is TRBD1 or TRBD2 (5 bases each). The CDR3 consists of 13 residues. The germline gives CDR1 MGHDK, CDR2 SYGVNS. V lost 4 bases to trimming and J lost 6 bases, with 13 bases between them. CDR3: CASSGFGGREQYF. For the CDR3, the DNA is TGTGCCAGCAGTGGGTTTGGGGGACGCGAGCAGTACTTC.

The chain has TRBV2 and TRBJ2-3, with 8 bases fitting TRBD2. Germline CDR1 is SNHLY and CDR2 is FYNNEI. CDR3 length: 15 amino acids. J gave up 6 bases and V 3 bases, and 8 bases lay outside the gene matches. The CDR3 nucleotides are TGTGCCAGCAGTGAGAGTAGCGGGGCGGGGGATACGCAGTATTTT. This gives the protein CASSESSGAGDTQYF.

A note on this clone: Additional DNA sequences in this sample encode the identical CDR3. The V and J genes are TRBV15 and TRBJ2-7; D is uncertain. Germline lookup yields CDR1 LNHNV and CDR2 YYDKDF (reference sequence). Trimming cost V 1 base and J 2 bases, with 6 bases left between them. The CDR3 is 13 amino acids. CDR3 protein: CATSRGRTYEQYF. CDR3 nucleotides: TGTGCCACCAGCAGAGGACGCACCTACGAGCAGTACTTC.

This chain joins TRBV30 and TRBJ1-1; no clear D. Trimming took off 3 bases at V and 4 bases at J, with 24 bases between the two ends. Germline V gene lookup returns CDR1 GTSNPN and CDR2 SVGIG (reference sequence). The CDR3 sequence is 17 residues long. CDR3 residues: CAWRKYAVEGFGTEAFF. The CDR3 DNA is TGTGCCTGGAGGAAGTACGCCGTAGAGGGATTCGGCACTGAAGCTTTCTTT.

CDR3 sequence (DNA): TGTGCCAGTAGTAGGACAGGGGACGTAAGTCAGCCCCAGCATTTT. It yields the protein CASSRTGDVSQPQHF. J is TRBJ1-5 and V is TRBV19, with TRBD1 matching over 9 bases. The CDR3 is made up of 15 amino acids. Unmatched junction bases numbered 7, after V lost 4 bases and J lost 6 bases. Germline V CDR1 and CDR2: LNHDA, SQIVND (reference sequence).

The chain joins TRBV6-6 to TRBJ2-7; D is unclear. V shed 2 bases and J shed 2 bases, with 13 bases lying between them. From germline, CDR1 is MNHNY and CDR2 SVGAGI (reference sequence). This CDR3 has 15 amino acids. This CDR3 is CASSYVQMKTYEQYF. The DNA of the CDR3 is TGTGCCAGCAGTTACGTCCAGATGAAAACCTACGAGCAGTACTTC.

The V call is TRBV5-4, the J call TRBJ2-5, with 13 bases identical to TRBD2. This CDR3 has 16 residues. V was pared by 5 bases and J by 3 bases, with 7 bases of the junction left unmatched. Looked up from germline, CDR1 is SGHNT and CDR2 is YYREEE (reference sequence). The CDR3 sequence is CASRGGLAGEKETQYF. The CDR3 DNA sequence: TGTGCCAGCAGGGGAGGACTAGCGGGGGAAAAAGAGACCCAGTACTTC.

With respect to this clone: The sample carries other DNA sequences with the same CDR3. CDR3 in amino acids: CASSVANEQFF. CDR3 DNA: TGTGCCAGCAGTGTTGCGAATGAGCAGTTCTTC. The gene calls are TRBV2 and TRBJ2-1; the D is unclear. The V end lost 4 bases, the J end lost 7 bases, and 5 bases lay between the germline ends. CDR3 length: 11 residues. Germline CDR1 SNHLY, CDR2 FYNNEI.

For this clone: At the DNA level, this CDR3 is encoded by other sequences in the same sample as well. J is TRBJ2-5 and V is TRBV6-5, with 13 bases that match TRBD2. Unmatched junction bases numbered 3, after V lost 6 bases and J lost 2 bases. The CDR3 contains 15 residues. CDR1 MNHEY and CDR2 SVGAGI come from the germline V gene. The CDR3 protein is CASSRLAGGQETQYF. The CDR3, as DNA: TGTGCCAGCAGCAGACTAGCGGGAGGACAAGAGACCCAGTACTTC.

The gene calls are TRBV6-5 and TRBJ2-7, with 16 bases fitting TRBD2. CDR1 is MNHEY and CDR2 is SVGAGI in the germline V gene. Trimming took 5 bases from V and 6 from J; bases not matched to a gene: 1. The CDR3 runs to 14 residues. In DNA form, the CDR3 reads TGTGCCAGCAGTGGGACTAGCGGGAGGGGCGAGCAGTACTTC. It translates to CASSGTSGRGEQYF.

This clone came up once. The CDR3 loop is CASSPDGNYGYTF. The DNA for the CDR3 is TGTGCCAGCAGCCCGGACGGGAACTATGGCTACACCTTC. The V and J genes are TRBV5-6 and TRBJ1-2; D remains unclear. Trimming shortened V by 4 bases and J by 2 bases, and 9 bases separated the two germline ends. The length of the CDR3 is 13 residues. Per the germline V gene, CDR1 is SGHDT and CDR2 is YYEEEE.

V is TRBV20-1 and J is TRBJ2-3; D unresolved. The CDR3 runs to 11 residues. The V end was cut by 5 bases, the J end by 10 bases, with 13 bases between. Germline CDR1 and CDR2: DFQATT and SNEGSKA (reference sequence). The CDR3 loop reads CSAQVGVAQYF. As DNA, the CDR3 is TGCAGTGCTCAAGTTGGGGTGGCGCAGTATTTT.

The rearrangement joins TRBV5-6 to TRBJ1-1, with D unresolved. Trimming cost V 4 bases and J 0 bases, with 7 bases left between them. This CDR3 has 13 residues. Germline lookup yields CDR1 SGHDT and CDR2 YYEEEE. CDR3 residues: CASSGRMNTEAFF. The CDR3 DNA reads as TGTGCCAGCAGCGGGCGGATGAACACTGAAGCTTTCTTT.

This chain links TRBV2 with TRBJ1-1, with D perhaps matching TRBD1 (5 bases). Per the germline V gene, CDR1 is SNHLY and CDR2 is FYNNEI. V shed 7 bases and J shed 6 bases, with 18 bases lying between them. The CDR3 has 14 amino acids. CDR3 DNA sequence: TGTGCCAGCACCATAACGGGGGGTGCGGCTGAAGCTTTCTTT. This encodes CASTITGGAAEAFF.

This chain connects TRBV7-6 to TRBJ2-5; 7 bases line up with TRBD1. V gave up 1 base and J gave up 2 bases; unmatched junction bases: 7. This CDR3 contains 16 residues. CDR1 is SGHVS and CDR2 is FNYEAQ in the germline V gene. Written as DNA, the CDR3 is TGTGCCAGCAGCTTAGAGGTCGGCAGGGGGCAAGAGACCCAGTACTTC. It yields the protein CASSLEVGRGQETQYF.

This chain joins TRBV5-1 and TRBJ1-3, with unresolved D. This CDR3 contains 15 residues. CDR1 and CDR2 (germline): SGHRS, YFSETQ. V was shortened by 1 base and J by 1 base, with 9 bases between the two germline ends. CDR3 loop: CASSLLPGSGNTIYF. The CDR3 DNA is TGCGCCAGCAGCTTGCTCCCGGGGTCTGGAAACACCATATATTTT.

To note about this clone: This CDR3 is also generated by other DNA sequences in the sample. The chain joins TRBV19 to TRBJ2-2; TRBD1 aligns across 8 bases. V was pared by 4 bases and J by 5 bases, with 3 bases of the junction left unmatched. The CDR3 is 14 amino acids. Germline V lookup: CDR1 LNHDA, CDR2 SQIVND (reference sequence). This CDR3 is CASSTDRGTGELFF. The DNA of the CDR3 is TGTGCCAGTAGTACCGACAGGGGTACCGGGGAGCTGTTTTTT.

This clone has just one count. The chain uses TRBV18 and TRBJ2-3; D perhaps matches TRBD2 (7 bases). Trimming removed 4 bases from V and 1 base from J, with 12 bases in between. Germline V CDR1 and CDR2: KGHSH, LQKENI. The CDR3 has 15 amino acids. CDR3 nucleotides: TGTGCCAGCTCACTTGGCGGGGGCCGCACAGATACGCAGTATTTT. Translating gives CASSLGGGRTDTQYF.

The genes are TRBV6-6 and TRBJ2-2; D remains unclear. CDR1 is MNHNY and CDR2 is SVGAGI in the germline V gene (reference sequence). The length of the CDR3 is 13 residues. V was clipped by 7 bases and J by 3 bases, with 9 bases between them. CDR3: CASTPLDTGELFF. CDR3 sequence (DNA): TGTGCCAGCACTCCCCTGGACACCGGGGAGCTGTTTTTT.

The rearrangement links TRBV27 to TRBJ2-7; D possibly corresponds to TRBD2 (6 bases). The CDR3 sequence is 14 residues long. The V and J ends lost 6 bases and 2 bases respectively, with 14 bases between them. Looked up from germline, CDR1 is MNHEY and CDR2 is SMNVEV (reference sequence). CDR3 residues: CASRSWTNPYEQYF. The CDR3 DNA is TGTGCCAGCAGGTCGTGGACTAACCCCTACGAGCAGTACTTC.

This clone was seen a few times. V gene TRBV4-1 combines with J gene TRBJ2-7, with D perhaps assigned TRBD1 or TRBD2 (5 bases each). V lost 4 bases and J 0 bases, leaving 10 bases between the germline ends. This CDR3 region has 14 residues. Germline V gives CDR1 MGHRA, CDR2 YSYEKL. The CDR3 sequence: CASSLRDDSYEQYF. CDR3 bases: TGCGCCAGCAGCCTCCGGGACGACTCCTACGAGCAGTACTTC.

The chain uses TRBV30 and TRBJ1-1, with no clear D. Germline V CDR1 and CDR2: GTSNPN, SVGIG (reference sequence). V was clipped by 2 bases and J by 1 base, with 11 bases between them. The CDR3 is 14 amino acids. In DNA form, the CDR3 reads TGTGCCTGGAGTAAATGGGGTGCGAACACTGAAGCTTTCTTT. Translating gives CAWSKWGANTEAFF. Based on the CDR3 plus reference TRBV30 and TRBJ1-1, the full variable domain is SQTIHQWPATLVQPVGSPLSLECTVEGTSNPNLYWYRQAAGRGLQLLFYSVGIGQISSEVPQNLSASRPQDRQFILSSKKLLLSDSGFYLCAWSKWGANTEAFFGQGTRLTVV.

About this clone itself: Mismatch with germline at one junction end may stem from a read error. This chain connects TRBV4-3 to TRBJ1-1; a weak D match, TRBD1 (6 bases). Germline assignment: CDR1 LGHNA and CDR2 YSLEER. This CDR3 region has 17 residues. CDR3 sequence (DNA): TGCGCCAGCAGCCAAACCGACAGGTTGAGGGGGAACGCTGAAGCTTTCTTT. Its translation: CASSQTDRLRGNAEAFF.

The CDR3 DNA reads as TGTGCCAGCAGTCGGGGGCCCGGACAAACTCTTCAGTACTTC. This translates into CASSRGPGQTLQYF. V and J are TRBV6-5 and TRBJ2-4; possibly TRBD1 or TRBD2 for D (6 bases each). There are 14 residues in the CDR3. The V end was cut by 5 bases, the J end by 11 bases, with 19 bases between. CDR1 and CDR2 from the germline V gene are MNHEY and SVGAGI.

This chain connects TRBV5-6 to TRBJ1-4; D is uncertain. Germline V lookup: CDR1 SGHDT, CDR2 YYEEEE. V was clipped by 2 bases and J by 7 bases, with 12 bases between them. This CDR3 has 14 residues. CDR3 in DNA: TGTGCCAGCAGCTTCAGGCTCGCCGTTGAAAAACTGTTTTTT. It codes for CASSFRLAVEKLFF.

The CDR3 protein is CASSRPSGITSNQPQHF. CDR3 nucleotide sequence: TGTGCCAGCAGCCGTCCCTCAGGGATCACTAGCAATCAGCCCCAGCATTTT. V and J are TRBV28 and TRBJ1-5, with D tentatively TRBD1 (5 bases). This CDR3 contains 17 residues. Germline loops: CDR1 MDHEN, CDR2 SYDVKM. Trimming pared 6 bases from V and 0 bases from J, leaving 18 bases between.